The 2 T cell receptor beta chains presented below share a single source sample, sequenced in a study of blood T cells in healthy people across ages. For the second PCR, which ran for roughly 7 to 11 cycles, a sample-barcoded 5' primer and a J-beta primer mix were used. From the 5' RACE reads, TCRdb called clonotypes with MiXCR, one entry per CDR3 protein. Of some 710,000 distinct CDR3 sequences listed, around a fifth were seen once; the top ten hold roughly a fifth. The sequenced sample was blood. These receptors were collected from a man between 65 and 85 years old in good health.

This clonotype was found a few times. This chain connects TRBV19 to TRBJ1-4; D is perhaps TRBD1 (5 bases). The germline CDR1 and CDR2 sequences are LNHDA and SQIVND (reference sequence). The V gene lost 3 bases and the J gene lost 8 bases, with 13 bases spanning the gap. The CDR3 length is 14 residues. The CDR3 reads CASSISGAEEKLFF. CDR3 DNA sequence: TGTGCCAGTAGTATCTCCGGGGCTGAGGAAAAACTGTTTTTT.

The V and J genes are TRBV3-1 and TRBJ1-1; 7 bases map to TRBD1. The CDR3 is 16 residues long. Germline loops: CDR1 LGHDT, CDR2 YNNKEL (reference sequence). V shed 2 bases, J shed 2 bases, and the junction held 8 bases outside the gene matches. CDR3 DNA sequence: TGTGCCAGCAGCCAACTTCCGGACAGGCCCAACACTGAAGCTTTCTTT. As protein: CASSQLPDRPNTEAFF. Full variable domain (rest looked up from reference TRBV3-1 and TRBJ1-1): DTAVSQTPKYLVTQMGNDKSIKCEQNLGHDTMYWYKQDSKKFLKIMFSYNNKELIINETVPNRFSPKSPDKAHLNLHINSLELGDSAVYFCASSQLPDRPNTEAFFGQGTRLTVV.